This T cell receptor (beta chain) was captured in a study of T-cell reconstitution after alpha-beta-depleted transplantation in children (dated by TCRdb to about 2016). In terms of the full investigation: T-cell immune reconstitution after TCRalphabeta/CD19-depleted allogeneic hematopoietic cell transplantation in children was quantitatively tracked in the study by means of TCR repertoire profiling. What the study reported, not specific to this receptor: The apparently early recovery of alphabetaT-cell counts about two months after transplant reportedly depended on only several hundred rapidly expanded clones that came from non-depleted graft cells. Over the following months the frequencies of hyperexpanded clones went down, and after one year T-cell counts and TCRbeta diversity were mostly credited to newly produced T cells. In some patients, the high TCRbeta diversity seen at day 60 was put down to recipient T cells and intrathymic progenitors that had survived conditioning.

Receptor amplification or capture employed PCR. The instrument given in TCRdb is Illumina HiSeq 2500. To normalize quantification of the TCRbeta repertoire, the TCR libraries were built with molecular barcoding that relied on unique molecular identifiers. Using fastp at Q25 and MiXCR, TCRdb reprocessed the public reads and kept productive beta chains. Each record represents a unique CDR3 protein, reported with the most common genes and DNA among its rows. Across this sample there are fewer than 350,000 distinct CDR3 sequences, with nearly 8% seen only once. The ten largest clones add up to 8.5% to 9.5% of the sample. CDR1 is given as SGHVS and CDR2 as FQNEAQ, both from the germline V gene. The CDR3 goes from the cysteine to the phenylalanine over 16 residues. Only the CDR3 DNA stays, 48 bases, in frame from base 1. V is cut back by 5 bases and J by 1 base, with 7 bases in the junction unmatched. The treatment or condition label, read with the paper, signifies: allogeneic hematopoietic cell transplantation with graft depleted of TCRalphabeta T cells and CD19 B cells. The transplant recipients were children given TCRalphabeta/CD19-depleted allogeneic hematopoietic cell grafts.

Many counts were recorded for this clonotype. Its target antigen remains unknown. No clone much larger than this one lies a single base away; base qualities are absent. Sequencing used peripheral blood, obtained 360 days after TCRalphabeta/CD19-depleted stem cell transplant. The chain is assembled from TRBV7-8 and TRBJ2-3, and 9 junctional nucleotides match TRBD2. The receptor comes from a female patient between 2 and 15 years old who had a stem cell transplant for Fanconi anemia, so the T cells may come from the graft donor. The nucleotides read TGTGCCAGCAGCCTACTGAGCGGGGGGCGCACAGATACGCAGTATTTT. It translates to CASSLLSGGRTDTQYF.